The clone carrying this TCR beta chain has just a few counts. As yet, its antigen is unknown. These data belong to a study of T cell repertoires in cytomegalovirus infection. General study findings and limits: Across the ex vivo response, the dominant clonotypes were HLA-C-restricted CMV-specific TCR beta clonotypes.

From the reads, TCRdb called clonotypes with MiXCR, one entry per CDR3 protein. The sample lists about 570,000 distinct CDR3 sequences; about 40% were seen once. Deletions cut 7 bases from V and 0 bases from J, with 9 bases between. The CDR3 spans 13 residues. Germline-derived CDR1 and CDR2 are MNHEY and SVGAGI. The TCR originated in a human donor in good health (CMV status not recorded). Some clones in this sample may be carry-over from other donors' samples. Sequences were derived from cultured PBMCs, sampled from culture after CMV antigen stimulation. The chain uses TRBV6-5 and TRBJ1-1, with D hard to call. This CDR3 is CASMSEVNTEAFF. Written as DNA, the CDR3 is TGTGCCAGCATGTCGGAGGTGAACACTGAAGCTTTCTTT.